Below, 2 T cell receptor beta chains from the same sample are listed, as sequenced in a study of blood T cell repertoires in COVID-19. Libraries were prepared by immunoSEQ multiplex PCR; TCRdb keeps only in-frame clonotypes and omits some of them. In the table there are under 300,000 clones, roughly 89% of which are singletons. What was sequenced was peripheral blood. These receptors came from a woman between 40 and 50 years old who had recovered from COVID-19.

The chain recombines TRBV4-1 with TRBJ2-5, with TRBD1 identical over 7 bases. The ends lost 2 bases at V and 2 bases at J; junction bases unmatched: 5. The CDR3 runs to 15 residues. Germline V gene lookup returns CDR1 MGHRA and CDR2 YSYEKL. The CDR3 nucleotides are TGCGCCAGCAGCCAATGGGACAGATCGCAAGAGACCCAGTACTTC. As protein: CASSQWDRSQETQYF.

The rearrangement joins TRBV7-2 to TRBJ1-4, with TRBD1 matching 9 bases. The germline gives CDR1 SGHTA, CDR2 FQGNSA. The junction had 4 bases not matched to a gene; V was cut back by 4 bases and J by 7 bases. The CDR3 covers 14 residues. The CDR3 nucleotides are TGTGCCAGCAGCTCGGGACAGGGACGTGAAAAACTGTTTTTT. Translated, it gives CASSSGQGREKLFF.